These 22 T cell receptor beta chains originate from one sample sequenced in a study of T cell responses to AZD1222 COVID-19 vaccine. Measured with immunoSEQ multiplex PCR; TCRdb has only the in-frame clones, and not every one. Of about 120,000 clones listed, 80% to 90% are singletons. Specimen: peripheral blood, collected on day 0 of AZD1222 vaccination. The origin of the receptors is an adult in good health.

The CDR3 coding sequence is TGCGCCAGCAGCCAAGACTATACGGCGATTCGCACAGATACGCAGTATTTT. Translation gives CASSQDYTAIRTDTQYF. The chain has TRBV4-1 and TRBJ2-3, with D uncertain. V was shortened by 0 bases and J by 1 base, with 14 bases between the two germline ends. Germline V gene lookup returns CDR1 MGHRA and CDR2 YSYEKL. The CDR3 is 17 residues long.

This sequence joins TRBV7-6 and TRBJ2-2, with D perhaps TRBD1 (6 bases). V lost 2 bases and J 5 bases, leaving 12 bases between the germline ends. CDR1 is SGHVS, CDR2 FNYEAQ, per germline. The CDR3 covers 15 residues. CDR3 residues: CASSLSRTATGELFF. The CDR3 DNA reads TGTGCCAGCAGCTTATCCCGGACAGCTACCGGGGAGCTGTTTTTT.

The V and J genes are TRBV5-4 and TRBJ2-1; 8 bases are a match to TRBD2. Per germline, CDR1 SGHNT and CDR2 YYREEE (reference sequence). The CDR3 extends over 15 amino acids. V was clipped by 4 bases and J by 7 bases; unmatched bases: 10. CDR3 nucleotides: TGTGCCAGCAGCCCACCCGGGACTAGACGTAATGAGCAGTTCTTC. Translated: CASSPPGTRRNEQFF.

The chain links TRBV13 to TRBJ2-7; TRBD2 is a possible D gene (6 bases). CDR1 and CDR2 (germline): PRHDT, FYEKMQ (reference sequence). The V gene lost 0 bases and the J gene lost 4 bases, with 10 bases spanning the gap. The CDR3 sequence is 14 residues long. DNA of the CDR3: TGTGCCAGCAGCTTAGGTGGGAGGAGTTACGAGCAGTACTTC. Translating gives CASSLGGRSYEQYF.

The chain has TRBV18 and TRBJ1-1; a possible D gene is TRBD1 (5 bases). The CDR3 loop spans 16 amino acids. CDR1 is KGHSH and CDR2 is LQKENI in the germline V gene. The V and J ends lost 6 bases and 0 bases respectively, with 17 bases between them. CDR3 in amino acids: CASSLRYGGVNTEAFF. Here the CDR3 DNA reads TGTGCCAGCTCCCTACGGTACGGGGGGGTGAACACTGAAGCTTTCTTT.

As DNA, the CDR3 is TGTGCCAGCTCACTGGAGACAGGGCGCAATCAGCCCCAGCATTTT. Residues: CASSLETGRNQPQHF. V is TRBV18 and J is TRBJ1-5; 7 positions agree with TRBD1. This CDR3 is 15 amino acids long. J lost 2 bases, V lost 4 bases, and 5 bases had no gene match. Germline loops: CDR1 KGHSH, CDR2 LQKENI.

The chain uses TRBV2 and TRBJ2-2; the D gene is possibly TRBD1 (5 bases). This CDR3 has 14 amino acids. Per the germline V gene, CDR1 is SNHLY and CDR2 is FYNNEI. Trimming took off 8 bases at V and 6 bases at J, with 16 bases between the two ends. The CDR3 region has the DNA TGTGCCAGCCGAAACCAGGGTCGGGCCGGGGAGCTGTTTTTT. It is translated as CASRNQGRAGELFF.

This chain links TRBV6-6 with TRBJ1-2, with 11 bases fitting TRBD1. Trimming cost V 4 bases and J 6 bases; bases outside gene matches: 4. Per germline, CDR1 MNHNY and CDR2 SVGAGI (reference sequence). This CDR3 is 14 amino acids long. The CDR3 region has the DNA TGTGCCAGCAGTTCTGGGACAGGGGGGGATGGCTACACCTTC. This gives the protein CASSSGTGGDGYTF.

J is TRBJ1-1 and V is TRBV2, with D hard to call. The V and J ends lost 4 bases and 0 bases respectively, with 12 bases between them. The CDR3 loop spans 15 amino acids. The germline CDR1 and CDR2 sequences are SNHLY and FYNNEI. The CDR3 sequence is CASSVASFMNTEAFF. CDR3 nucleotides: TGTGCCAGCAGTGTGGCCTCTTTCATGAACACTGAAGCTTTCTTT.

This chain connects TRBV27 to TRBJ2-7, with TRBD1 matching over 8 bases. Germline CDR1 is MNHEY and CDR2 is SMNVEV (reference sequence). The CDR3 has 16 residues. With 2 bases clipped from V and 7 bases from J, the junction kept 13 bases outside the gene matches. CDR3 DNA: TGTGCCAGCAGTTTAGGGCCCTGGACAGGGTCGGAGGAGCAGTACTTC. Protein: CASSLGPWTGSEEQYF.

This CDR3 reads CASSKGQGDSQPQHF. CDR3 DNA sequence: TGTGCCAGTAGTAAGGGACAGGGGGATTCTCAGCCCCAGCATTTT. The V gene is TRBV19, the J gene TRBJ1-5; 11 bases line up with TRBD1. The junction had 5 bases not matched to a gene; V was cut back by 4 bases and J by 6 bases. The CDR3 has 15 residues. Germline lookup yields CDR1 LNHDA and CDR2 SQIVND (reference sequence). The entire variable domain, with the rest obtained from reference TRBV19 and TRBJ1-5, is as follows: DGGITQSPKYLFRKEGQNVTLSCEQNLNHDAMYWYRQDPGQGLRLIYYSQIVNDFQKGDIAEGYSVSREKKESFPLTVTSAQKNPTAFYLCASSKGQGDSQPQHFGDGTRLSIL.

The V gene is TRBV6-5, the J gene TRBJ2-3; TRBD1 might be the D (5 bases). The V gene's germline CDR1 is MNHEY and CDR2 SVGAGI. Trimming removed 5 bases at V and 2 bases at J, with 8 bases between. The CDR3 loop spans 13 amino acids. The CDR3 DNA sequence: TGTGCCAGCAGTCGACAGCTCACAGATACGCAGTATTTT. Protein sequence: CASSRQLTDTQYF.

V usage is TRBV12-3 or TRBV12-4 and J usage is TRBJ1-2; D call uncertain. V lost 7 bases to trimming and J lost 0 bases, with 6 bases between them. This CDR3 contains 12 residues. CDR3 nucleotides: TGTGCCAGCAACTACGCTAACTATGGCTACACCTTC. Translation: CASNYANYGYTF.

The chain employs TRBV19 and TRBJ2-5; 7 bases agree with TRBD1. There are 15 residues in the CDR3. CDR1 and CDR2 (germline): LNHDA, SQIVND (reference sequence). The J segment lost 5 bases and the V segment lost 0 bases, leaving 6 bases of the junction unmatched. The CDR3, as DNA: TGTGCCAGTAGTATAGAGGGCAGGGGGTATGAGACCCAGTACTTC. This encodes CASSIEGRGYETQYF.

V usage is TRBV13 and J usage is TRBJ1-1; 7 nucleotides agree with TRBD1. V lost 5 bases, J lost 0 bases, and 3 bases stayed unmatched. The CDR3 length is 14 residues. CDR1 and CDR2 from the germline V gene are PRHDT and FYEKMQ (reference sequence). CDR3 nucleotides: TGTGCCAGCAGCCTAACAGGGGTGAACACTGAAGCTTTCTTT. It is translated as CASSLTGVNTEAFF.

The rearrangement uses TRBV6-5 and TRBJ2-3; 7 bases fit TRBD1. The germline gives CDR1 MNHEY, CDR2 SVGAGI. The CDR3 consists of 14 residues. The trim removed 5 bases at V and 2 bases at J, leaving 4 bases unmatched. The CDR3 region is CASSHRGATDTQYF. CDR3 DNA: TGTGCCAGCAGTCACAGGGGAGCCACAGATACGCAGTATTTT.

This chain connects TRBV12-3 or TRBV12-4 to TRBJ2-1; possibly TRBD2 for D (6 bases). This CDR3 has 12 residues. V lost 5 bases and J lost 6, with 8 bases in between. CDR3 coding DNA: TGTGCCAGCAGTCGGGACTTCAATGAGCAGTTCTTC. Translation gives CASSRDFNEQFF.

The rearrangement uses TRBV6-2 or TRBV6-3 and TRBJ2-1, with D possibly called TRBD1 or TRBD2 (5 bases each). The CDR3 totals 16 residues. V shed 6 bases and J shed 3 bases, with 18 bases lying between them. The germline CDR1 and CDR2 sequences are MNHEY and SVGEGT. This CDR3 is CASSPRGVLGYNEQFF. The CDR3 nucleotides read TGTGCCAGCAGCCCCCGGGGCGTTTTGGGCTACAATGAGCAGTTCTTC.

The chain employs TRBV12-5 and TRBJ2-1; TRBD2 is a possible D gene (7 bases). The V end was cut by 1 base, the J end by 8 bases, with 15 bases between. The germline gives CDR1 LGHNT, CDR2 FRNRAP. This CDR3 is 15 amino acids long. The CDR3 DNA reads as TGTGCTAGTGGTTTGGGCGGGACGGGGGGCGATGAGCAGTTCTTC. Residues: CASGLGGTGGDEQFF.

The V call is TRBV21-1, the J call TRBJ2-1; TRBD2, the table's D call, was not compared with the DNA. TRBV21-1 is classified as a pseudogene. CDR3 length: 17 amino acids. CDR3 sequence: CASSDRAGSRENNEQFF. CDR3 in DNA: TGTGCCAGCAGCGATCGAGCAGGGAGTCGGGAGAACAATGAGCAGTTCTTC.

V and J are TRBV5-5 and TRBJ1-2, with D hard to call. The length of the CDR3 is 13 residues. V dropped 1 base and J dropped 8 bases, with 12 bases sitting between them. Germline loops: CDR1 SGHKS, CDR2 YYEKEE (reference sequence). CDR3 amino acids: CASSLIDRGGYTF. The CDR3 nucleotides are TGTGCCAGCAGCTTGATAGACCGCGGAGGCTACACCTTC.

V and J are TRBV4-2 and TRBJ2-1; D call uncertain. Trimming shortened V by 0 bases and J by 2 bases, and 11 bases separated the two germline ends. This CDR3 contains 16 residues. Germline assignment: CDR1 LGHNA and CDR2 YNFKEQ. The CDR3 nucleotides are TGTGCCAGCAGCCAAGAGACAACACCCGCCTACAATGAGCAGTTCTTC. Protein sequence: CASSQETTPAYNEQFF.